Below are 17 T cell receptor beta chains sequenced from a single sample in a study of blood T cell repertoires in COVID-19. Profiling relied on immunoSEQ multiplex PCR, and the TCRdb table lists in-frame clones only, not all of them. The profile shows 150,000 to 180,000 clones, about nine tenths of them singletons. Sequencing was done on a sample of peripheral blood. All receptors derive from a woman in her seventies with acute or convalescent COVID-19.

The CDR3 DNA is TGTGCCAGCAGCTCCGAGGGTTTGGCAGGGGGTACCCCAAACTATGGCTACACCTTC. This codes for CASSSEGLAGGTPNYGYTF. The chain has TRBV11-3 and TRBJ1-2, with 7 bases that match TRBD1. The V and J ends lost 4 bases and 2 bases, in that order; junction bases with no gene match: 19. The CDR3 is 19 amino acids. Germline lookup yields CDR1 SGHNT and CDR2 YENEEA.

The chain joins TRBV10-3 to TRBJ1-1, with TRBD1 as a possible D gene (5 bases). CDR3 length: 15 residues. Germline V lookup: CDR1 ENHRY, CDR2 SYGVKD. Trimming left V 0 bases short and J 1 base short, with 9 bases between. The CDR3 is CAISESGRGNTEAFF. The CDR3 nucleotides read TGTGCCATCAGTGAGTCGGGTAGGGGGAACACTGAAGCTTTCTTT.

This clone was observed a handful of times. The V gene is TRBV2, the J gene TRBJ1-5, with TRBD1 matching 7 bases. Germline loops: CDR1 SNHLY, CDR2 FYNNEI. The CDR3 runs to 16 residues. Unmatched junction bases numbered 15, after V lost 6 bases and J lost 7 bases. CDR3 DNA: TGTGCCAGCAGCAAGGAGGGGGCCCCCTACATGCAGCCCCAGCATTTT. Its protein is CASSKEGAPYMQPQHF.

J is TRBJ2-2 and V is TRBV19; possibly TRBD2 for D (5 bases). The CDR3 is 14 residues long. Looked up from germline, CDR1 is LNHDA and CDR2 is SQIVND (reference sequence). V was trimmed by 0 bases and J by 6 bases, leaving 8 bases between them. The CDR3 nucleotides are TGTGCCAGTAGTATAGATAGAGGGCCCGGGGAGCTGTTTTTT. This sequence encodes CASSIDRGPGELFF.

V gene TRBV19 combines with J gene TRBJ1-1; D is undetermined. Per germline, CDR1 LNHDA and CDR2 SQIVND (reference sequence). Trimming left V 3 bases short and J 3 bases short, with 23 bases between. This CDR3 region has 18 residues. CDR3 sequence reads: CASSISYGPRSLDTEAFF. The DNA for the CDR3 is TGTGCCAGTAGTATTTCTTATGGGCCTCGTTCCCTGGACACTGAAGCTTTCTTT.

The V and J genes are TRBV28 and TRBJ2-3; 15 bases align to TRBD2. J lost 0 bases, V lost 3 bases, and 4 bases had no gene match. This CDR3 comprises 18 residues. Germline V gene sequence: CDR1 MDHEN, CDR2 SYDVKM. CDR3 protein: CASSLGLAGGSSTDTQYF. CDR3 DNA sequence: TGTGCCAGCAGTTTGGGACTAGCGGGAGGTTCTAGCACAGATACGCAGTATTTT.

The CDR3 sequence is CASSQVLAGTGELFF. Here the CDR3 DNA reads TGCGCCAGCAGCCAAGTTTTAGCGGGCACCGGGGAGCTGTTTTTT. This rearrangement joins TRBV4-1 to TRBJ2-2, with 7 bases fitting TRBD2. J was trimmed by 4 bases and V by 1 base; bases with no gene match: 3. Germline CDR1 reads MGHRA; CDR2 reads YSYEKL. The CDR3 spans 15 residues.

The chain uses TRBV2 and TRBJ1-1; 12 bases are shared with TRBD1. V lost 4 bases to trimming and J lost 4 bases; unmatched junction nucleotides: 4. The germline CDR1 and CDR2 sequences are SNHLY and FYNNEI. This CDR3 region has 15 residues. The CDR3 coding sequence is TGTGCCAGCAGTGTGGGACAGGGGGCCAGCACTGAAGCTTTCTTT. It codes for CASSVGQGASTEAFF.

The chain links TRBV6-6 to TRBJ1-5; 8 bases are a match to TRBD1. V was pared by 6 bases and J by 6 bases, with 13 bases of the junction left unmatched. CDR1 and CDR2 from the germline V gene are MNHNY and SVGAGI (reference sequence). The CDR3 runs to 16 residues. The CDR3 protein is CASSPTGQGLTQPQHF. CDR3 nucleotides: TGTGCCAGCAGCCCGACCGGACAGGGTTTAACTCAGCCCCAGCATTTT.

The chain is built from TRBV2 and TRBJ1-4; 9 nucleotides agree with TRBD1. The V and J ends lost 8 bases and 5 bases, in that order; junction bases with no gene match: 3. The CDR3 sequence is 13 residues long. Germline V gene lookup returns CDR1 SNHLY and CDR2 FYNNEI. The CDR3: CASCGQGNEKLFF. DNA for the CDR3: TGTGCCAGCTGCGGACAGGGGAATGAAAAACTGTTTTTT.

J is TRBJ1-4 and V is TRBV10-3; the D gene is possibly TRBD1 (5 bases). V was cut by 6 bases and J by 4 bases, with 9 bases left in between. The CDR3 has 13 residues. CDR1 is ENHRY and CDR2 is SYGVKD in the germline V gene. The CDR3 bases are TGTGCCATCAGGGGGGGGGTTAATGAAAAACTGTTTTTT. Protein: CAIRGGVNEKLFF.

This clone was seen just once. The V and J genes are TRBV6-1 and TRBJ1-6; D unclear. The CDR3 has 13 amino acids. Germline assignment: CDR1 MNHNS and CDR2 SASEGT. The germline V and J ends were trimmed by 3 bases and 9 bases, with 9 bases remaining between them. The CDR3 here is CASSDLSRSPLHF. For the CDR3, the DNA is TGTGCCAGCAGTGACCTAAGTCGTTCACCCCTCCACTTT.

The genes are TRBV29-1 and TRBJ2-3; 7 positions agree with TRBD1. The CDR3 consists of 14 residues. Per the germline V gene, CDR1 is SQVTM and CDR2 is ANQGSEA. V trimming: 1 base; J trimming: 2 bases; junction bases outside the gene matches: 3. CDR3 DNA sequence: TGCAGCGTTGAAGGGGGGACAGTCACAGATACGCAGTATTTT. Protein product: CSVEGGTVTDTQYF.

The chain is built from TRBV19 and TRBJ1-1; D perhaps matches TRBD1 (6 bases). This CDR3 spans 16 amino acids. V gave up 1 base and J gave up 4 bases, with 16 bases separating them. CDR1 and CDR2 (germline): LNHDA, SQIVND (reference sequence). The CDR3 region has the DNA TGTGCCAGTAGTATAGCCCGGACAGCCTGGGGCACTGAAGCTTTCTTT. This translates into CASSIARTAWGTEAFF.

The V call is TRBV19, the J call TRBJ1-5; 8 positions match TRBD1. The CDR3 is made up of 15 amino acids. CDR1 and CDR2 (germline): LNHDA, SQIVND (reference sequence). V lost 3 bases to trimming and J lost 7 bases; unmatched junction nucleotides: 8. The CDR3 nucleotides are TGTGCCAGTAGTATTATGCAGGGGGCGGGACAGCCCCAGCATTTT. The encoded protein is CASSIMQGAGQPQHF.

The CDR3 region has the DNA TGTGCCAGCAGTTTGACCCAGGACAGCCGTTATTTT. Its protein is CASSLTQDSRYF. The chain combines TRBV28 with TRBJ1-3; D might be TRBD1 (6 bases). The germline CDR1 and CDR2 sequences are MDHEN and SYDVKM. This CDR3 comprises 12 residues. V was shortened by 3 bases and J by 16 bases, with 16 bases between the two germline ends. Variable domain in full (rest from reference TRBV28 and TRBJ1-3): DVKVTQSSRYLVKRTGEKVFLECVQDMDHENMFWYRQDPGLGLRLIYFSYDVKMKEKGDIPEGYSVSREKKERFSLILESASTNQTSMYLCASSLTQDSRYFGEGSWLTVV.

J is TRBJ1-2 and V is TRBV19, with 8 bases that match TRBD1. Unmatched junction bases numbered 5, after V lost 3 bases and J lost 2 bases. The CDR3 has 15 amino acids. From germline, CDR1 is LNHDA and CDR2 SQIVND (reference sequence). The CDR3 loop is CASSMRDRKNYGYTF. The CDR3 DNA reads as TGTGCCAGTAGTATGAGGGACAGGAAAAACTATGGCTACACCTTC.